These 13 T cell receptor beta chains were sequenced from one sample in a study of glioma-infiltrating T cells. Amplification of TCR alpha and beta CDR3 regions from RNA used iRepertoire nested multiplex PCR. TCRdb processed the multiplex PCR reads anew with MiXCR; each CDR3 protein has one entry. This sample has 44,000 or so distinct CDR3 sequences; 20% to 25% occur once, and the top ten carry approximately 6.4%. The sequencing input was glioma tissue, nonneoplastic brain tissue, or PBMCs (not recorded which). The receptors were sampled from a human donor with low-grade glioma or glioblastoma, undergoing nonglioma brain surgery, or in good health (not recorded which).

There are many counts of this clonotype. The CDR3, as DNA: TGCGCCAGCGGAAGCACAGATACGCAGTATTTT. Its protein is CASGSTDTQYF. The chain carries TRBV10-2 and TRBJ2-3; no definite D call. CDR1 is WSHSY and CDR2 is SAAADI in the germline V gene. The germline V and J ends were trimmed by 8 bases and 0 bases, with 3 bases remaining between them. This CDR3 is 11 amino acids long.

In regard to this clonotype: A read error is possible here, since a much larger clone lies one base away. The V and J genes are TRBV18 and TRBJ2-7, with 10 bases identical to TRBD1. This CDR3 has 15 residues. Germline-derived CDR1 and CDR2 are KGHSH and LQKENI. The CDR3 region is CASSPTGTGAYGQYF. The CDR3 region has the DNA TGTGCCAGCTCACCAACCGGGACAGGGGCCTACGGGCAGTACTTC.

In this sample, this clonotype turned up many times. This chain links TRBV12-3 or TRBV12-4 with TRBJ2-3; TRBD1 agrees at 10 bases. The V and J ends lost 11 bases and 1 base, in that order; junction bases with no gene match: 15. The CDR3 totals 17 residues. The DNA of the CDR3 is TGTGCCTGTACCTACTTCTCCGGGACAGGGGGCACAGATACGCAGTATTTT. Its translation is CACTYFSGTGGTDTQYF.

This clonotype was found many times. V usage is TRBV20-1 and J usage is TRBJ2-1, with 11 bases identical to TRBD2. Losses at the gene ends were 6 bases for V and 4 bases for J; bases not matched to a gene: 5. The CDR3 has 14 amino acids. Germline-derived CDR1 and CDR2 are DFQATT and SNEGSKA (reference sequence). In DNA form, the CDR3 reads TGCAGTGCCGTGGGACTAGCGGTTTACAATGAGCAGTTCTTC. Amino acids: CSAVGLAVYNEQFF.

The chain has TRBV4-1 and TRBJ1-5, with D tentatively TRBD1 (6 bases). This CDR3 spans 15 amino acids. Germline-derived CDR1 and CDR2 are MGHRA and YSYEKL. CDR3 protein: CVSSQDPGEGQPQHF. The CDR3 coding sequence is TGCGTTAGCAGCCAAGATCCAGGGGAGGGTCAGCCCCAGCATTTT.

There are many counts of this clonotype. The gene calls are TRBV5-1 and TRBJ2-3, with D possibly matching TRBD1 (5 bases). Trimming left V 3 bases short and J 6 bases short, with 14 bases between. Germline assignment: CDR1 SGHRS and CDR2 YFSETQ. The length of the CDR3 is 14 residues. DNA for the CDR3: TGCGCCAGCAGCTGGGGCACAAAAGGGGATACGCAGTATTTT. Translated: CASSWGTKGDTQYF.

This clonotype was counted at least ten times. The chain carries TRBV19 and TRBJ1-5; D remains unclear. Deletions cut 1 base from V and 0 bases from J, with 13 bases between. CDR1 and CDR2 (germline): LNHDA, SQIVND (reference sequence). This CDR3 spans 17 amino acids. The CDR3 spells CASSIAVGLHSNQPQHF. CDR3 nucleotide sequence: TGTGCCAGTAGTATAGCCGTGGGGTTACATAGCAATCAGCCCCAGCATTTT.

As regards this clonotype: This may be a read error, as it is one base from a much larger clone. The genes are TRBV19 and TRBJ1-1; D unclear. The CDR3 is 14 residues long. Germline loops: CDR1 LNHDA, CDR2 SQIVND (reference sequence). The germline V and J ends were trimmed by 6 bases and 5 bases, with 16 bases remaining between them. The CDR3 reads CASRKSTGRTEAFF. The CDR3 DNA is TGTGCCAGTAGAAAATCGACGGGGAGAACTGAAGCTTTCTTT.

Many counts were recorded for this clonotype. The rearrangement joins TRBV5-1 to TRBJ1-2; TRBD1 matches 7 bases. This CDR3 has 15 residues. J gave up 6 bases and V 0 bases, and 8 bases lay outside the gene matches. Germline values: CDR1 SGHRS, CDR2 YFSETQ. The CDR3 sequence is CASSLGDSLLHGYTF. CDR3 in DNA: TGCGCCAGCAGCTTGGGGGACAGTTTGCTTCATGGCTACACCTTC.

In its sample, this clonotype was seen many times. The rearrangement uses TRBV19 and TRBJ2-3; no definite D call. Trimming left V 6 bases short and J 2 bases short, with 18 bases between. Germline CDR1 LNHDA, CDR2 SQIVND (reference sequence). The CDR3 loop spans 16 amino acids. The CDR3 nucleotides read TGTGCCAGTAGCCTAGGCCTGGACCTGAACACAGATACGCAGTATTTT. It codes for CASSLGLDLNTDTQYF. The complete variable domain, with remaining parts taken from reference TRBV19 and TRBJ2-3, reads DGGITQSPKYLFRKEGQNVTLSCEQNLNHDAMYWYRQDPGQGLRLIYYSQIVNDFQKGDIAEGYSVSREKKESFPLTVTSAQKNPTAFYLCASSLGLDLNTDTQYFGPGTRLTVL.

This clonotype appeared many times. The chain is built from TRBV12-3 or TRBV12-4 and TRBJ1-2, with 8 bases lining up with TRBD1. V was clipped by 6 bases and J by 4 bases; unmatched bases: 4. This CDR3 is built from 13 residues. This CDR3 reads CASRYTGGYGYTF. The CDR3 bases are TGTGCCAGCAGATACACAGGGGGCTATGGCTACACCTTC.

The chain has TRBV27 and TRBJ1-2, with 8 bases fitting TRBD1. Per the germline V gene, CDR1 is MNHEY and CDR2 is SMNVEV (reference sequence). The CDR3 sequence is 16 residues long. Trimming cost V 2 bases and J 10 bases; bases outside gene matches: 15. The CDR3, as DNA: TGTGCCAGCAGTTTAGACAGGGGCCAAGCTAACTATAACTACACCTTC. As protein: CASSLDRGQANYNYTF.

V and J are TRBV27 and TRBJ1-1, with a possible D match to TRBD1 (5 bases). CDR3 size: 14 residues. Germline-derived CDR1 and CDR2 are MNHEY and SMNVEV (reference sequence). The V end was cut by 6 bases, the J end by 9 bases, with 20 bases between. The CDR3 coding sequence is TGTGCCAGCAGCACGATGGGGGAGAAGACTAAAGCTTTCTTT. This sequence encodes CASSTMGEKTKAFF.